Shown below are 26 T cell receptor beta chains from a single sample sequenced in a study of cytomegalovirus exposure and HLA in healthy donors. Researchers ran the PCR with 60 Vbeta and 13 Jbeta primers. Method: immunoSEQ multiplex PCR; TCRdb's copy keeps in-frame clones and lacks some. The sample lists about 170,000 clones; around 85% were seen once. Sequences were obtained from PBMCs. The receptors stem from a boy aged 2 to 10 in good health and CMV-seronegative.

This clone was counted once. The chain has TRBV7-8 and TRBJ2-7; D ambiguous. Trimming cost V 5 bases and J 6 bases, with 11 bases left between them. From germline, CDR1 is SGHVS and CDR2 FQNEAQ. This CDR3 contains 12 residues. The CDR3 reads CASSLRGLEQYV. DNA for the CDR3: TGTGCCAGCAGCCTCAGAGGTCTCGAGCAGTACGTC.

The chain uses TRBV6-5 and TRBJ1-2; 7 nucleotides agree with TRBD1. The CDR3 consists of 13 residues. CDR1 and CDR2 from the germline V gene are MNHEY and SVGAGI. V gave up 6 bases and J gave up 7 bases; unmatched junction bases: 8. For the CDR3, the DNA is TGTGCCAGCAGCCCACGACAGGGCGGTGGCTACACCTTC. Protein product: CASSPRQGGGYTF.

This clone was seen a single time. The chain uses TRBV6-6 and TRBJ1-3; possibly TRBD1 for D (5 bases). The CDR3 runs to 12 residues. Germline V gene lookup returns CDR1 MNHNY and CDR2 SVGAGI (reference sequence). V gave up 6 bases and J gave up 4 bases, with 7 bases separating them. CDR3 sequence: CASRQGGNTIYF. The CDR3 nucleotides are TGTGCCAGCAGGCAGGGCGGAAACACCATATATTTT.

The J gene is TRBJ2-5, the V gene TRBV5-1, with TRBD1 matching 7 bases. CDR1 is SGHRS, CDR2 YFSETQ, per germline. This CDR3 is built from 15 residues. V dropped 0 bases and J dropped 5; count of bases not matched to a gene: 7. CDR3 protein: CASSLVAGGEETQYF. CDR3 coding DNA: TGCGCCAGCAGCTTGGTTGCAGGGGGAGAGGAGACCCAGTACTTC.

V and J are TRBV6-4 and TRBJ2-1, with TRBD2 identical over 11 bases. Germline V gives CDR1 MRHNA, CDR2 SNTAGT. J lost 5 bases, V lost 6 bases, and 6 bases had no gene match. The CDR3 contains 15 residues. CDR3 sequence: CASSPLAGGNNEQFF. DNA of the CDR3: TGTGCCAGCAGCCCCCTAGCGGGGGGTAACAATGAGCAGTTCTTC.

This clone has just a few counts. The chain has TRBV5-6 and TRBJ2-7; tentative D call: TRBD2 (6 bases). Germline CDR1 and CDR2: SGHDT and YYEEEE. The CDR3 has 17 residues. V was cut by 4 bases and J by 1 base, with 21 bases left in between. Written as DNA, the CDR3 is TGTGCCAGCAGCCAACTTCTGTGGGGGAGGAGATCCTACGAGCAGTACGTC. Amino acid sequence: CASSQLLWGRRSYEQYV.

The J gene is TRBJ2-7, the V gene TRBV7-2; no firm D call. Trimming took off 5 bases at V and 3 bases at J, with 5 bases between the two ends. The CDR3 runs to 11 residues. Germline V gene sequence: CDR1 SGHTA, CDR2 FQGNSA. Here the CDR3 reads CASSTIYEQYF. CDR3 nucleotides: TGTGCCAGCAGCACTATCTACGAGCAGTACTTC.

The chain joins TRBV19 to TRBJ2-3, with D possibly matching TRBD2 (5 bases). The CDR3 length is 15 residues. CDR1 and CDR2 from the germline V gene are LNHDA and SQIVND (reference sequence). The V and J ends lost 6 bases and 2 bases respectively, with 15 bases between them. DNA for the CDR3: TGTGCCAGTAGCTACCCCCGGGATGCCACAGATACGCAGTATTTT. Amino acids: CASSYPRDATDTQYF.

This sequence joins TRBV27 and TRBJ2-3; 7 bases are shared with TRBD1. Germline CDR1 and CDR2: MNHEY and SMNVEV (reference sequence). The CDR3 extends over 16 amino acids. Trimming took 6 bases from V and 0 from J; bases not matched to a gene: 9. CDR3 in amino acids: CASRRDRNPSTDTQYF. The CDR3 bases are TGTGCCAGCAGAAGGGACAGAAACCCTAGCACAGATACGCAGTATTTT.

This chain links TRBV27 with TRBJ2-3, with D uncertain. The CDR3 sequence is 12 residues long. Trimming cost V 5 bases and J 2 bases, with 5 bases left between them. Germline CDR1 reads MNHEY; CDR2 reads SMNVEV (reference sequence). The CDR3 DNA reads TGTGCCAGCAGTCAAAACACAGATACGCAGTATTTT. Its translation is CASSQNTDTQYF.

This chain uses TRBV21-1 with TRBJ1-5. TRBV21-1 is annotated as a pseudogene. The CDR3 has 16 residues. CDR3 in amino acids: CASSERLRSSNQPQHF. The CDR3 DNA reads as TGTGCCAGCAGCGAGCGCCTGCGGAGCAGCAATCAGCCCCAGCATTTT.

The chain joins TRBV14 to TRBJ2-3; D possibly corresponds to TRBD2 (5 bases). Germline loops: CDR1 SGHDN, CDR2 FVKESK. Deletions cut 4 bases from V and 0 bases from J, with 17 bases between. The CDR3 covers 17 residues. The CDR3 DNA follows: TGTGCCAGCAGCCCTAAGTCCCGGAGGATAAGCACAGATACGCAGTATTTT. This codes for CASSPKSRRISTDTQYF. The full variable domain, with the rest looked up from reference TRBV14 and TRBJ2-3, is EAGVTQFPSHSVIEKGQTVTLRCDPISGHDNLYWYRRVMGKEIKFLLHFVKESKQDESGMPNNRFLAERTGGTYSTLKVQPAELEDSGVYFCASSPKSRRISTDTQYFGPGTRLTVL.

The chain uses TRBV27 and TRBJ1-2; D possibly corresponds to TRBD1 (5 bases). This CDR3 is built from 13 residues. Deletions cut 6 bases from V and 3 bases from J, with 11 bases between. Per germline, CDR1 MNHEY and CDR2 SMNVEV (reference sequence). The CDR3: CASRPGGDYGYTF. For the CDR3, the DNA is TGTGCCAGCAGACCGGGGGGGGACTATGGCTACACCTTC.

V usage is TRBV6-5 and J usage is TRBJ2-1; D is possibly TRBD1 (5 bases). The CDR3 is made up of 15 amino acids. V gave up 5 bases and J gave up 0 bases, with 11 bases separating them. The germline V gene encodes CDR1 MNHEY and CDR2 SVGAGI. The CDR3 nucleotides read TGTGCCAGCAGTACAGGCCTCAGCTCCTACAATGAGCAGTTCTTC. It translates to CASSTGLSSYNEQFF.

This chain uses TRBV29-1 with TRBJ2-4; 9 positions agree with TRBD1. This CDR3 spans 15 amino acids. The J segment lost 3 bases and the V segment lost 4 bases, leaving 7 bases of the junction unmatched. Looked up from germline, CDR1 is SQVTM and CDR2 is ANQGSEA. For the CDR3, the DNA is TGCAGCGTTGCCACAGGGGGCGCAGGCAAAAACATTCAGTACTTC. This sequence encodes CSVATGGAGKNIQYF.

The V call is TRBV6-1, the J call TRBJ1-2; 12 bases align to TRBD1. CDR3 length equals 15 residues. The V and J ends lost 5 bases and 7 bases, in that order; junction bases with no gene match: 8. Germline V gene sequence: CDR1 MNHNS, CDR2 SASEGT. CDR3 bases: TGTGCCAGCAGTTTCCTGGGACAGGGGGCAGGTGGCTACACCTTC. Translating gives CASSFLGQGAGGYTF.

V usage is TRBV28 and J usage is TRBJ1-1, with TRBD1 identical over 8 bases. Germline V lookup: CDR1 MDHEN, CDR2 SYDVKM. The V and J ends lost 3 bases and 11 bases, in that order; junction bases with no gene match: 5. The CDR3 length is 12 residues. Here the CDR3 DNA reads TGTGCCAGCAGTTTTCAGGGGGCGTCTGCTTTCTTT. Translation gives CASSFQGASAFF.

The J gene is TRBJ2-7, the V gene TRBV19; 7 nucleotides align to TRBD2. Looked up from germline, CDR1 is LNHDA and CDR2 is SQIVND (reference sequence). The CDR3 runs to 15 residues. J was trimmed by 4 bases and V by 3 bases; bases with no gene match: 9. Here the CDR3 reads CASSIGAGVRYEQYF. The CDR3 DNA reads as TGTGCCAGTAGTATCGGTGCGGGAGTCAGATACGAGCAGTACTTC.

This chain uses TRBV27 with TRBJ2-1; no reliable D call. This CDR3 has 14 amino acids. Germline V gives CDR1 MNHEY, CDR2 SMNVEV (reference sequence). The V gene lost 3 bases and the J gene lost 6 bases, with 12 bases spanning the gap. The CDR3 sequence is CASSFSVILNEQFF. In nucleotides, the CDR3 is TGTGCCAGCAGTTTCTCGGTTATCCTCAATGAGCAGTTCTTC.

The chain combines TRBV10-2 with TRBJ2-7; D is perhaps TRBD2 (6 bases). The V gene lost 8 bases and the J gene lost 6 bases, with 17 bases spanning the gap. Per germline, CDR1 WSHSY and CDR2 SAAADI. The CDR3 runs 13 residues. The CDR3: CASGAGGPGEQYV. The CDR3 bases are TGCGCCAGCGGGGCAGGAGGGCCCGGCGAGCAGTACGTC.

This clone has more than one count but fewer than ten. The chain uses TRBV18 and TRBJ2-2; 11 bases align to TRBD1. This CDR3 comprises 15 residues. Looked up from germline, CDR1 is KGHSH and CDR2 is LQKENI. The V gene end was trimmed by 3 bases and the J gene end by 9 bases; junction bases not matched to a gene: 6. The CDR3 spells CASSPTGQGGRELFF. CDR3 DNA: TGTGCCAGCTCACCCACGGGACAGGGGGGCCGGGAGCTGTTTTTT.

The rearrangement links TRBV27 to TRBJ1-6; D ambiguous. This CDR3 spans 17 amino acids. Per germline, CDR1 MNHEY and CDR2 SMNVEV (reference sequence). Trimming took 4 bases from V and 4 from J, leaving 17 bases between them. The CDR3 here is CASSSRTGKGYNSPLHF. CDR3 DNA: TGTGCCAGCAGTTCGCGGACGGGAAAGGGATATAATTCACCCCTCCACTTT.

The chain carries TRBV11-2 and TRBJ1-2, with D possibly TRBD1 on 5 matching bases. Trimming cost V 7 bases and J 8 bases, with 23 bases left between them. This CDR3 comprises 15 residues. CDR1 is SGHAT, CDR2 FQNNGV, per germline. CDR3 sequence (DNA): TGTGCCAGCAACACGGGGGTACAGGACCTTTTGGGCTACACCTTC. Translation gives CASNTGVQDLLGYTF.

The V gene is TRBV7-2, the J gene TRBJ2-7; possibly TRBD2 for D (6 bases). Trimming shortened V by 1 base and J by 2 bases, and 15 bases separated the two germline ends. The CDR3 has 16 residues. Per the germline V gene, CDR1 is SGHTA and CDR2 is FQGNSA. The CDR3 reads CASSLGGEGGAYEQYF. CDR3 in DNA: TGTGCCAGCAGCTTAGGGGGGGAAGGTGGGGCCTACGAGCAGTACTTC.

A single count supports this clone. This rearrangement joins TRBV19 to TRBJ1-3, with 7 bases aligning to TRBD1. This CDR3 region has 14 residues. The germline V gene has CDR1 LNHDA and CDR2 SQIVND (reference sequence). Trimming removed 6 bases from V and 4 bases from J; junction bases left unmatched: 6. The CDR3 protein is CASRSDRVGNTIYF. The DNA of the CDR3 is TGTGCCAGTAGGAGCGACAGGGTCGGAAACACCATATATTTT.

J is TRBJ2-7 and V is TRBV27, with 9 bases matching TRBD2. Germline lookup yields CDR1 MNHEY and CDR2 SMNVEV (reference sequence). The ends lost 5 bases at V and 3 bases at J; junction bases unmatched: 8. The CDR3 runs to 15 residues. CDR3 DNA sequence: TGTGCCAGCAGTGCCGGACTAGCGCCCAGCTACGAGCAGTACTTC. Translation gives CASSAGLAPSYEQYF.